Below are 16 T cell receptor beta chains sequenced from a single sample in a study of molecular identifiers for immune sequencing clone quantification. TCRdb used MiXCR to reprocess the PCR reads, holding one entry per CDR3 protein. The sample lists some 94,000 distinct CDR3 sequences; approximately 23% were seen once. What was sequenced was naive CD8+ T cells from blood, with Jurkat cell RNA spiked in. Subset indicated: FACS-sorted CD8+CD4-CCR7+CD45RA+ naive T cells. These TCRs come from a human donor in good health. Some libraries in this study had Jurkat cell RNA spiked in.

This clonotype was seen a few times. A read error may produce the germline difference seen at one junction end. This chain uses TRBV12-3 or TRBV12-4 with TRBJ1-1; D is unclear. CDR3 length: 14 residues. The CDR3 protein is CAGSPERTGLEAFF. The CDR3 nucleotides are TGTGCCGGCAGCCCGGAGCGGACCGGGCTTGAAGCTTTCTTT.

In its sample, this clonotype was seen many times. This chain links TRBV6-5 with TRBJ2-7; perhaps D is TRBD1 or TRBD2 (5 bases each). The CDR3 runs 16 residues. Trimming shortened V by 4 bases and J by 3 bases, and 19 bases separated the two germline ends. Germline assignment: CDR1 MNHEY and CDR2 SVGAGI. As DNA, the CDR3 is TGTGCCAGCAGTTGCCCGCCCGGGGACCACCTCTACGAGCAGTACTTC. Translating gives CASSCPPGDHLYEQYF.

This clonotype was seen at least ten times. The chain uses TRBV5-4 and TRBJ2-7; 8 nucleotides align to TRBD2. Trimming cost V 3 bases and J 3 bases; bases outside gene matches: 5. The CDR3 runs 14 residues. CDR1 and CDR2 (germline): SGHNT, YYREEE (reference sequence). The CDR3 DNA reads as TGTGCCAGCAGCTCCGGACTAGCTGTCTACGAGCAGTACTTC. Translating it yields CASSSGLAVYEQYF.

This clonotype showed up just a few times. The V call is TRBV24-1, the J call TRBJ2-2; D is ambiguous. Germline loops: CDR1 KGHDR, CDR2 SFDVKD. The CDR3 totals 13 residues. Trimming removed 4 bases from V and 2 bases from J, with 4 bases in between. CDR3 nucleotides: TGTGCCACCAGTGACCCCAACACCGGGGAGCTGTTTTTT. It encodes CATSDPNTGELFF.

This clonotype was recorded at least ten times. The V and J genes are TRBV7-8 and TRBJ2-3, with a tentative D call TRBD1 (6 bases). The germline V gene encodes CDR1 SGHVS and CDR2 FQNEAQ. The CDR3 totals 14 residues. With 0 bases removed from V and 2 bases from J, the gap between germline ends came to 6 bases. CDR3 region: CASSLAGATDTQYF. The CDR3 DNA reads TGTGCCAGCAGCTTAGCGGGGGCCACAGATACGCAGTATTTT.

Comment on this clonotype: The junction departs from the called germline gene at one end, perhaps through a read error. CDR3 in DNA: TGCGCCAGCAGTTCGTGGGGGCACGGAGAGCCCCAGTACTTC. Amino acids: CASSSWGHGEPQYF. The gene calls are TRBV5-1 and TRBJ2-5; D may be TRBD1 (6 bases). Germline CDR1 and CDR2: SGHRS and YFSETQ. This CDR3 spans 14 amino acids.

This clonotype was counted at least ten times. The gene calls are TRBV7-9 and TRBJ2-5; 7 bases align to TRBD1. In germline, CDR1 is SEHNR, CDR2 FQNEAQ (reference sequence). This CDR3 has 15 amino acids. V trimming: 1 base; J trimming: 3 bases; junction bases outside the gene matches: 5. CDR3 protein: CASSLEVTGEETQYF. The CDR3 region has the DNA TGTGCCAGCAGCTTAGAAGTCACAGGGGAAGAGACCCAGTACTTC.

This clonotype was counted ten times or more. This chain joins TRBV5-6 and TRBJ1-1, with D possibly matching TRBD1 (5 bases). Germline lookup yields CDR1 SGHDT and CDR2 YYEEEE. V shed 0 bases and J shed 1 base, with 7 bases lying between them. This CDR3 is 14 amino acids long. DNA of the CDR3: TGTGCCAGCAGCTTGGCAGGGACGAACACTGAAGCTTTCTTT. The encoded protein is CASSLAGTNTEAFF.

This clonotype was observed once. An end of the junction differs from the germline gene, which may be a read error. The chain carries TRBV6-2 or TRBV6-3 and TRBJ2-1, with D possibly matching TRBD1 (5 bases). Germline CDR1 is MNHEY and CDR2 is SVGEGT. There are 16 residues in the CDR3. Here the CDR3 DNA reads TGTGCCAGCAGTTACGGCCCAGGGCAGAACTACAATGAGCAGGTCTTC. Translating it yields CASSYGPGQNYNEQVF.

The V call is TRBV27, the J call TRBJ1-5; D call uncertain. V lost 4 bases and J lost 0, with 4 bases in between. The CDR3 covers 13 residues. The germline gives CDR1 MNHEY, CDR2 SMNVEV (reference sequence). The CDR3 spells CASSYDSNQPQHF. Here the CDR3 DNA reads TGTGCCAGCAGTTACGATAGCAATCAGCCCCAGCATTTT.

This clonotype was counted a few times. A much larger clonotype is one base distant, so this may be a read error. This sequence joins TRBV7-2 and TRBJ2-4; D tentatively reads TRBD1 or TRBD2 (5 bases each). CDR3 length: 14 amino acids. The V end lost 8 bases, the J end lost 0 bases, and 11 bases lay between the germline ends. Germline assignment: CDR1 SGHTA and CDR2 FQGNSA. The CDR3 DNA reads as TGTGCCAGCGGGGACCCCCAAGCCAAAAACATTCAGTACTTC. It translates to CASGDPQAKNIQYF.

This clonotype has at least ten counts. The chain carries TRBV4-3 and TRBJ2-5; TRBD2 matches 10 bases. CDR1 is LGHNA and CDR2 is YSLEER in the germline V gene. J was trimmed by 6 bases and V by 0 bases; bases with no gene match: 10. The CDR3 runs 17 residues. CDR3 DNA sequence: TGCGCCAGCAGCCAAGATTCCGGAGCGGGAGGGCCGAAGACCCAGTACTTC. Amino acids: CASSQDSGAGGPKTQYF.

This clonotype showed up many times. The V and J genes are TRBV28 and TRBJ1-5; D is unclear. This CDR3 spans 13 amino acids. The V and J ends lost 8 bases and 5 bases respectively, with 13 bases between them. Germline V gene sequence: CDR1 MDHEN, CDR2 SYDVKM. The CDR3 region has the DNA TGTGCCAGCTGGATGGGGTTTGATCAGCCCCAGCATTTT. Protein product: CASWMGFDQPQHF.

The chain links TRBV11-2 to TRBJ2-7; TRBD1 matches 8 bases. CDR1 and CDR2 from the germline V gene are SGHAT and FQNNGV. The V and J ends lost 4 bases and 5 bases, in that order; junction bases with no gene match: 4. CDR3 length: 13 amino acids. The CDR3 DNA sequence: TGTGCCAGCAGCTCTACAGGGGGGCACGAGCAGTACTTC. This codes for CASSSTGGHEQYF.

This clonotype was counted a few times. CDR3 bases: TGTGCCATAGGGGGGGACAGGGGTTTAGTATCCTATAATTCACCCCTCCACTTT. Encoded protein: CAIGGDRGLVSYNSPLHF. The V call is TRBV6-6, the J call TRBJ1-6; 10 bases line up with TRBD1. Germline V gene sequence: CDR1 MNHNY, CDR2 SVGAGI (reference sequence). Germline trimming cut 10 bases from V and 1 base from J; bases unmatched to any gene: 13. The CDR3 spans 18 residues.

This clonotype was found many times. The chain has TRBV4-1 and TRBJ1-1, with D hard to call. The CDR3 has 16 amino acids. CDR1 and CDR2 from the germline V gene are MGHRA and YSYEKL. V dropped 0 bases and J dropped 0 bases, with 11 bases sitting between them. CDR3 region: CASSQDHGSLNTEAFF. CDR3 sequence (DNA): TGCGCCAGCAGCCAAGATCATGGCAGCCTGAACACTGAAGCTTTCTTT.